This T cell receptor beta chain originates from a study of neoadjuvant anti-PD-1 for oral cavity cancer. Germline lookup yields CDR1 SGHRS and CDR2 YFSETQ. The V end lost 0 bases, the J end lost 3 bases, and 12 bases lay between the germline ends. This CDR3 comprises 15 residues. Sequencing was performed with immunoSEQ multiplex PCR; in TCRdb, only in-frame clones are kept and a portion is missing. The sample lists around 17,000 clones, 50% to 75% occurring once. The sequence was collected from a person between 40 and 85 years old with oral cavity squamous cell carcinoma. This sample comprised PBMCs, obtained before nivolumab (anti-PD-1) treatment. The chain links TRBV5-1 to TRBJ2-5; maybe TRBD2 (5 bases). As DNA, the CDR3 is TGCGCCAGCAGCTTGGCCGGGAACCCCGAAGAGACCCAGTACTTC. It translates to CASSLAGNPEETQYF. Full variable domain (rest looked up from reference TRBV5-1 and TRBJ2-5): KAGVTQTPRYLIKTRGQQVTLSCSPISGHRSVSWYQQTPGQGLQFLFEYFSETQRNKGNFPGRFSGRQFSNSRSEMNVSTLELGDSALYLCASSLAGNPEETQYFGPGTRLLVL.